This T cell receptor beta chain comes out of a study of neoadjuvant nivolumab and ipilimumab in lung cancer (TCRdb year 2020). Regarding the research as a whole: Nivolumab was administered intravenously at 3 mg/kg on days 1, 15 and 29, and in the combination arm ipilimumab 1 mg/kg was added on day 1 only. Seven patients had matched pretherapy and resected tumor pairs analyzed, with four treated with nivolumab and three with nivolumab plus ipilimumab. The trial treated some 44 patients with operable NSCLC: about 23 were randomized to nivolumab monotherapy and roughly 21 to nivolumab plus ipilimumab. TCR repertoires were compared between pretherapy (baseline) peripheral blood and tumors resected at surgery after neoadjuvant immune checkpoint blockade. For each study arm, the primary endpoint of the trial was the rate of major pathologic response (MPR) in the intention-to-treat population. The study at large found these results: Richness in tumors resected after neoadjuvant therapy showed a positive correlation with pretherapy blood TCR richness (Spearman R of about 0.86). No significant correlation was found between TCR clonality and pathologic tumor regression, and only one major-pathologic-response sample was available for the clonality analysis. TCR sequencing was performed in a small number of samples. Compared with tumor-adjacent uninvolved lung, resected tumors had greater TCR richness and clonality, and increases showed up in more of the dual-therapy-treated tumors. From pretherapy to surgery, increases in tumor T-cell richness and clonality were observed in three of three dual-therapy tumors but in only two of four nivolumab-treated tumors.

Library preparation employed the immunoSEQ multiplex PCR assay. The published analysis was carried out like this. Repertoires were summarized in terms of richness and clonality, and significantly expanded and contracted clones between pre- and post-therapy samples were identified. What TCRdb holds here is the immuneACCESS table cut down to in-frame rearrangements. Part of the clones is not present; checked against another copy, under half of the missing clones reflect an unresolved V gene, and the others are unexplained. V, J and clone size are taken as reported in that table, and D and trimming were inferred from the DNA itself. This sample gives 25,000 to 30,000 clones in total; 82% of them show up just once. About 8.6% of the sample belongs to the ten largest clones. Turning to this clone: What this receptor recognizes is not known. No base quality values were provided; no much bigger clone lies one nucleotide off.

Reading the label with the study, this specimen's time point is: at surgical resection after neoadjuvant nivolumab +/- ipilimumab. Samples were obtained from the phase 2 randomized NEOSTAR trial, in which neoadjuvant nivolumab or nivolumab plus ipilimumab followed by surgery was tested in operable NSCLC. The material was tumor tissue, obtained after neoadjuvant nivolumab, alone or with ipilimumab, at or shortly before surgery. The TCR sequence derives from an adult with non-small cell lung cancer.

In nucleotides, the sequence is TGCGCCAGCAGCCCCCTGACCGACTCCTACGAGCAGTACTTC. The encoded protein is CASSPLTDSYEQYF. The receptor chain draws on TRBV4-1 and TRBJ2-7; the D gene cannot be named for sure. At the junction V is shortened by 4 bases and J by 0 bases, with 10 bases in between. Inclusive of the bounding cysteine and phenylalanine, the CDR3 is 14 residues long. The DNA shown is the 42-base CDR3, in frame from base 1. Based on the germline V gene, the CDR1 and CDR2 sequences are MGHRA and YSYEKL.